This T cell receptor beta chain was retrieved from a study of cytomegalovirus exposure and HLA in healthy donors. Separation from the roughly 670-subject first cohort characterized the roughly 130-subject validation cohort, to which the donors belonged. With respect to this clone: Its antigen is unknown.

Some clones are missing from TCRdb's copy, which holds only in-frame ones; the method was immunoSEQ multiplex PCR. The sample consists of 90,000 to 130,000 clones, roughly 90% of them appearing once. The germline V and J ends were trimmed by 3 bases and 7 bases, with 18 bases remaining between them. CDR1 and CDR2 (germline): MNHEY, SMNVEV (reference sequence). The CDR3 has 15 amino acids. Whole-study results and caveats: While the bulk of TCR sequences proved rare, some public TCRs turned up in many donors. Cytomegalovirus-associated status was assigned to some 180 TCR beta chains.

The chain joins TRBV27 to TRBJ1-1; tentative D call: TRBD1 (5 bases). The clonotype originates from a young woman in good health and CMV-seronegative. Sequencing was performed on PBMCs. CDR3 DNA: TGTGCCAGCAGTTTCGGACCTCTGACAGTCAGTGAAGCTTTCTTT. As protein: CASSFGPLTVSEAFF.